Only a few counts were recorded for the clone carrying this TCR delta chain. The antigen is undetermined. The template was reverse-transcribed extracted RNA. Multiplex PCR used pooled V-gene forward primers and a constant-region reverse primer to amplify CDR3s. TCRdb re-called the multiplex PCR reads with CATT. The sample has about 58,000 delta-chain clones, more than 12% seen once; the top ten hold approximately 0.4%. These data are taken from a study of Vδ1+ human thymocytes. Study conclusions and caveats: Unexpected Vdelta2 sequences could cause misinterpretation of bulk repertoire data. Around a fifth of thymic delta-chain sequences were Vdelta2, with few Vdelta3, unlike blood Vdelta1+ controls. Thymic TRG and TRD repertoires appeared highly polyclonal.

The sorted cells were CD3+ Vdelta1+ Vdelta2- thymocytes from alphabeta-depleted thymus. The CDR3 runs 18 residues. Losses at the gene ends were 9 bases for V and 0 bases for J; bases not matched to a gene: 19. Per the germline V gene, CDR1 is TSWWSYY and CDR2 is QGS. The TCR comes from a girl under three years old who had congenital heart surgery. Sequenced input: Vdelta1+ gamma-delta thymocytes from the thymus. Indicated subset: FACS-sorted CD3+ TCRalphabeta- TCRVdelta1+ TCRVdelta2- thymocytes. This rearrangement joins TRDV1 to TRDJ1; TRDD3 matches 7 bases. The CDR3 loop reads CALAGGGTGDVYTDKLIF. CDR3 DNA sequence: TGTGCTCTGGCCGGAGGGGGAACTGGGGATGTGTACACCGATAAACTCATCTTT.